The source of this TCR beta chain is a study of vaccination effects on CD4 cells after COVID-19. Study as a whole: Sampling occurred a median 72 days post second dose, range 14 to 241. Study-level points and caveats: Marked clonal contraction was seen late after vaccination (in both infection- and vaccine-induced clones).

On this clone: The antigen is undetermined.

Profiling relied on immunoSEQ multiplex PCR, and the TCRdb table lists in-frame clones only, not all of them. The data show about 66,000 clones, around 80% seen once. With approximately 9 days of culture completed, CD4+ T cells were isolated. Of the BNT162b2 and mRNA-1273 vaccines, participants received two doses of one or the other. Vaccine recipients had no previous SARS-CoV-2 infection; their nucleocapsid antibodies were negative. Cultures had half their medium replaced with IL-2 medium on days 3 and 7. Germline CDR1 is LGHNA and CDR2 is YSLEER. The V and J ends lost 0 bases and 4 bases respectively, with 9 bases between them. The CDR3 sequence is 15 residues long.

The specimen comprised CD4+ T cells from PBMCs cultured without peptide, sampled after COVID-19 vaccination. V and J are TRBV4-3 and TRBJ2-2; tentatively, D is TRBD1 or TRBD2 (5 bases each). The clonotype comes from a human donor who received a COVID-19 vaccine. Here the CDR3 DNA reads TGCGCCAGCAGCCAAGAAGGGACCGTCACCGGGGAGCTGTTTTTT. It translates to CASSQEGTVTGELFF.